The following is a TCR beta chain sequence with its context. Germline loops: CDR1 SGHDT, CDR2 YYEEEE. The CDR3 extends over 15 amino acids. V was cut by 4 bases and J by 0 bases, with 13 bases left in between. The data belong to a study of T-cell reconstitution after alpha-beta-depleted transplantation in children. A TCRbeta library incorporating unique molecular identifiers was prepared. TCRdb re-derived calls from the PCR reads in MiXCR, one entry per CDR3 protein. The sample gives roughly 400,000 distinct CDR3 sequences, roughly 21% of which show up once; 3.5% to 4% is in the top ten. This rearrangement joins TRBV5-6 to TRBJ1-1; D possibly corresponds to TRBD1 (6 bases). The origin of this receptor is a human donor who donated a stem cell graft to a child with acute myeloid leukemia. The specimen comprised PBMCs from the stem cell graft donor, sampled from the stem cell graft. The CDR3 sequence: CASSGKQGLNTEAFF. The CDR3 nucleotides are TGTGCCAGCAGCGGGAAACAGGGCTTGAACACTGAAGCTTTCTTT.